The sample holds many counts of the clone carrying this TCR beta chain. Its matching antigen is unknown. This sample was included in a study of beta chain features in type 1 diabetes. Study findings and constraints: Type 1 diabetes patients had fewer VDJ junction insertions and more deletions.

Reverse transcription of all isolated RNA meant that expressed TCRB transcripts were sequenced. Only in-frame clones appear in the TCRdb table, and some are missing; sequencing was by immunoSEQ multiplex PCR. This sample carries 350,000 to 450,000 clones, over 11% of them seen once, and the ten largest clones take about 0.034%. The germline V gene encodes CDR1 SGHDT and CDR2 YYEEEE. This CDR3 has 14 residues. The germline V and J ends were trimmed by 1 base and 5 bases, with 10 bases remaining between them. This TCR was recovered from a man aged 30 to 45 in good health. Sequenced sample: naive CD4+ T cells from blood. This chain uses TRBV5-6 with TRBJ2-4; D not certain. The DNA for the CDR3 is TGTGCCAGCAGCTTGATCCTCCTCGAAAACATTCAGTACTTC. Translated, it gives CASSLILLENIQYF.